This T cell receptor beta chain was identified in a study of post-analysis software for immune sequencing data (dated by TCRdb to the mid-2010s). In terms of the full investigation: Relapsing-remitting, secondary progressive and progressive-relapsing multiple sclerosis were recorded as disease courses, and subtype annotation was lacking for some patients. The multiple sclerosis patient repertoires were compared with around ten previously published healthy control repertoires from donors aged roughly 6 to 25 years. A subset of samples was prepared in parallel using single-end sample barcoding, then pooled and co-amplified after Illumina adapter ligation. What the research found in general, with its limitations: Compared with controls, multiple sclerosis patients had significantly lower normalized Chao1 diversity, a finding suggesting substantial peripheral T-cell clonal expansion. The multiple sclerosis patient group was slightly younger than the control group. Roughly 5 TRBV segments, including TRBV5-6, TRBV5-1 and TRBV20-1, were significantly more frequent in patients than controls. When samples were clustered directly using the F measure, samples prepared in the same batch co-clustered strongly, which prompted a batch-effect correction.

Receptor libraries were prepared by PCR. Sequencing relied on an Illumina HiSeq 2500. Unique molecular identifiers were incorporated into TCR beta cDNA libraries to reduce PCR and sequencing biases. Every 1 to 10 million input T cells yielded 500,000 or so cDNA molecules, meaning each molecule approximated one T cell. The patient libraries were prepared and sequenced using the same protocol as the earlier healthy control dataset. Within a given batch, samples were prepared together, multiplexed and sequenced on the same HiSeq lane. As for the original processing: Raw barcoded reads were processed with MIGEC, discarding single-read molecular identifier groups before consensus assembly and CDR3 extraction. VDJtools was used for post-analysis of the clonotype tables, with diversity normalized by down-sampling every dataset to the smallest sample size. In repertoire overlap clustering, CDR3 amino acid sequences, but not nucleotide sequences, were matched to correct batch-related cross-sample contamination. Starting from the raw public reads, TCRdb applied fastp trimming at Q25, assembled clones with MiXCR and retained in-frame beta chains. Here each entry gathers all rows of one CDR3 protein and keeps the most common genes and DNA. TCRdb's processing, not the authors', yielded these V and J calls. In all, the sample holds hundreds of thousands of distinct CDR3 sequences, and around 64% of those were seen once. The biggest ten clones account for roughly 10% of the sample.

To demonstrate the VDJtools post-analysis software, TCR beta repertoires were profiled from the peripheral blood of roughly 14 young patients with multiple sclerosis. The patients with multiple sclerosis were children and adolescents between about 6 and 17 years of age. Only a few counts were recorded for this clonotype. Its antigen is unknown. Per-nucleotide qualities are absent, and no much larger clonotype sits a single base away. Based on the germline V gene (reference sequence), the CDR1 and CDR2 sequences are LGHDT and YNNKEL. The CDR3 covers 14 residues, taking in both the cysteine and the phenylalanine. Left in the record is the CDR3 DNA by itself, 42 bases read in frame from the first base. V is shortened by 2 bases, J by 3 bases, and the region joining them spans 5 bases.

Sequences were obtained from blood. This clonotype originated in a girl under 10 years old with multiple sclerosis. The rearranged segments are TRBV3-1 and TRBJ2-6, with the D gene call left open. The CDR3 protein is CASSQSNGANVLTF. The DNA sequence follows: TGTGCCAGCAGCCAATCAAATGGGGCCAACGTCCTGACTTTC.